The present T cell receptor beta chain was sequenced within a study of OX40 agonist ivuxolimab in advanced cancers. About the full investigation: Ivuxolimab, which targeted the costimulatory receptor OX40 (CD134), was an agonistic, fully human IgG2 monoclonal antibody. Intravenous ivuxolimab was administered to patients every 2 weeks at six dose levels: 0.01, 0.1, 0.3, 1.5, 3 and 10 mg/kg. Of the approximately 53 patients in dose escalation, about 20 had hepatocellular carcinoma, some 15 had melanoma, 9 had renal cell carcinoma and 9 had head and neck cancer. In the dose-escalation cohort, 75% to 90% of patients were male, and the mean age was 60 years with a range of roughly 20 to 80. Patients were allowed to have had prior anti-PD-1, anti-PD-L1 or anti-CTLA-4 therapy, and 40% of the dose-escalation patients had been treated with checkpoint inhibitors. Partial responses occurred in three dose-escalation patients, of whom one had hepatocellular carcinoma and two had cutaneous melanoma. Peripheral TCRbeta sequencing was intended to test whether TCR sequence diversity was altered and clonal T-cell expansion was caused by ivuxolimab. The paper reports the monotherapy dose-escalation portion (N of about 50 patients) of the phase I ivuxolimab trial. Study-wide conclusions, independent of this receptor: Low levels of normalized T-cell clonal expansion were also shown by some nonresponding patients. Which antigens the clonally expanded peripheral T cells were specific for was not determined. At doses of 0.1 to 3.0 mg/kg, clonal expansion of both CD4+ and CD8+ blood T cells was observed from baseline to week 6. In partial responders in the 0.1-3.0 mg/kg groups, normalized peripheral clonal expansion was found to be among the lowest, especially among CD8+ T cells. After ivuxolimab, CD8+ T cells had more expanded clones than CD4+ T cells on average.

To sequence the TCRbeta CDR3 region, genomic DNA was isolated from the sorted cells. The immunoSEQ Assay was used to sequence the TCRbeta CDR3 regions. The immuneACCESS repertoire file appears here via TCRdb, limited to in-frame rearrangements. These files lack a portion of the clones; in checked studies, under half of the deficit traces to unresolved V genes, and the cause of the others is not known. The sample table shows approximately 98,000 clones, and roughly 90% are seen once. The biggest ten clones account for under 0.85% of the sample. Concerning this clone itself: What this receptor recognizes is not known. The input lacks base qualities; no much larger clone sits a single base away.

Patients with a history of autoimmune disease or receiving systemic immunosuppression were excluded from the trial. Peripheral blood for TCR sequencing was collected from all dose cohorts at baseline, on cycle 4 day 1, and on cycle 7 day 1. Samples were obtained from an open-label, multicenter, first-in-human phase I dose-escalation trial of ivuxolimab. The trial enrolled adults with locally advanced or metastatic head and neck squamous cell, hepatocellular, melanoma or renal cell carcinoma. Before TCR sequencing, CD4+ and CD8+ T cells were separately sorted from peripheral blood. Clipping removes 2 bases from V and 7 bases from J, with 7 as the unmatched junction base count. Including cysteine and phenylalanine, the CDR3 has 15 amino acids. The CDR3 DNA has 45 bases and is translated from base 1. The germline V gene sets CDR1 to SGHTA and CDR2 to FQGTGA.

The receptor's source is an adult with an advanced solid tumor such as melanoma, head and neck, liver or kidney cancer. Sequenced material: CD4+ or CD8+ T cells sorted from blood, taken in a trial of the OX40 agonist ivuxolimab. The rearrangement combines TRBV7-3 with TRBJ2-2, with 7 middle bases fitting TRBD2. The nucleotide sequence is given as TGTGCCAGCAGCTTAGGCGGGAGAACAGGCGGGGAGCTGTTTTTT. Its protein reads: CASSLGGRTGGELFF.